Below, one T cell receptor (beta chain) is given with its context. Its antigen is not known. The data were obtained in a study of persistence of HIV-infected CD4 T cells. Study at large: Up to roughly 200 mL blood was drawn at multiple time points; two donors had single-time leukapheresis. Overall study findings and caveats: Degenerate expanded CDR3beta sequences were enriched among CMV- and Gag-responding cells.

This CDR3 spans 14 amino acids. V lost 0 bases, J lost 3 bases, and 6 bases lay in between. Germline loops: CDR1 LNHDA, CDR2 SQIVND (reference sequence). The immunoSEQ assay was version 4, run in survey mode. Profiled with immunoSEQ multiplex PCR; TCRdb holds only in-frame clones, not every one. The sample yields roughly 64,000 clones, less than 85% seen once. Cells were stimulated with overlapping HIV-1 Gag 15-mer peptides. Sorted nonresponding memory CD4+ T cells were CD40L-negative, CD69-negative, CD45RO-high. The rearrangement joins TRBV19 to TRBJ1-5; D remains unclear. This TCR came from an adult man with HIV who was CMV-seropositive. The sequenced sample was CD4+ T cells sorted from PBMCs after roughly 17-hour stimulation, obtained from a patient who received antiretroviral therapy. CDR3 region: CASSIDPLNQPQHF. CDR3 sequence (DNA): TGTGCCAGTAGTATAGATCCTCTCAATCAGCCCCAGCATTTT.